Presented here are 32 T cell receptor beta chains from one specimen sequenced in a study of T cells after yellow fever vaccination. TCRdb itself ran the 5' RACE reads through MiXCR, one entry per CDR3 protein. The repertoire holds 250,000 to 350,000 distinct CDR3 sequences, with 6.8% as singletons. The sample here was PBMCs, taken roughly 45 days after the first yellow fever vaccination. These receptors all stem from a man between 18 and 35 years old who received the YFV17D yellow fever vaccine.

Note on this clonotype: Mismatch with germline at one junction end may stem from a read error. The rearrangement uses TRBV19 and TRBJ1-2; perhaps TRBD1 as D (6 bases). Germline V gene data show CDR1 as LNHDA and CDR2 as SQIVND (reference sequence). The CDR3 has 16 residues. CDR3: CASSLEGHLETYGYTF. The CDR3 region has the DNA TGTGCCAGTAGTCTAGAGGGACACTTGGAAACCTATGGCTACACCTTC.

The table lists this clonotype with a few counts. The rearrangement uses TRBV7-2 and TRBJ1-2; perhaps TRBD1 as D (6 bases). Trimming stripped 6 bases from V and 4 bases from J, with 18 bases between. The germline gives CDR1 SGHTA, CDR2 FQGNSA. The CDR3 contains 15 residues. The CDR3 bases are TGTGCCAGCAGTTGGGAGGGACACCCGGCCTATGGCTACACCTTC. It codes for CASSWEGHPAYGYTF.

This chain links TRBV20-1 with TRBJ2-4; possibly TRBD2 for D (6 bases). The CDR3 is made up of 13 amino acids. Germline loops: CDR1 DFQATT, CDR2 SNEGSKA (reference sequence). V was cut by 6 bases and J by 1 base, with 10 bases left in between. The CDR3 region is CSAGRGAKNIQYF. As DNA, the CDR3 is TGCAGTGCCGGCCGGGGGGCCAAAAACATTCAGTACTTC.

At least ten counts were recorded for this clonotype. J is TRBJ2-1 and V is TRBV7-2, with 10 positions matching TRBD2. J lost 6 bases, V lost 2 bases, and 7 bases had no gene match. Germline loops: CDR1 SGHTA, CDR2 FQGNSA. The CDR3 loop spans 16 amino acids. The CDR3, as DNA: TGTGCCAGCAGCTTAAGAAGCGGGGGGGCGATCAATGAGCAGTTCTTC. Amino acids: CASSLRSGGAINEQFF.

This clonotype was observed a handful of times. The chain employs TRBV10-3 and TRBJ2-3; D might be TRBD1 (6 bases). The CDR3 is 16 residues long. Germline CDR1 ENHRY, CDR2 SYGVKD. V was pared by 1 base and J by 3 bases, with 14 bases between. The CDR3 coding sequence is TGTGCCATCAGTGAGTTGGCAGGGGTCGGGACAGATACGCAGTATTTT. Translating gives CAISELAGVGTDTQYF.

The chain uses TRBV11-2 and TRBJ2-1; the D gene could be TRBD1 or TRBD2 (6 bases each). Germline V gives CDR1 SGHAT, CDR2 FQNNGV. V dropped 3 bases and J dropped 10 bases, with 13 bases sitting between them. CDR3 length: 13 residues. This chain's CDR3 is CASSLWGAGEQFF. CDR3 coding DNA: TGTGCCAGCAGCTTGTGGGGGGCGGGGGAGCAGTTCTTC.

This clonotype was counted only a few times. This rearrangement joins TRBV6-1 to TRBJ1-6; D not resolved. Germline CDR1 reads MNHNS; CDR2 reads SASEGT. The CDR3 has 14 residues. Trimming removed 6 bases at V and 14 bases at J, with 20 bases between. The CDR3 bases are TGTGCCAGCAGCCCGGGGAATATGTGGATCACCCTCCACTTT. Protein: CASSPGNMWITLHF.

This clonotype was picked up one time. This chain joins TRBV5-1 and TRBJ2-3; tentatively, D is TRBD1 (5 bases). V gave up 1 base and J gave up 4 bases, with 16 bases separating them. The germline V gene has CDR1 SGHRS and CDR2 YFSETQ. The CDR3 is 16 residues long. The CDR3 sequence is CASSLRPRDSADTQYF. The CDR3 DNA reads as TGCGCCAGCAGCTTGCGCCCAAGAGACAGCGCAGATACGCAGTATTTT.

J is TRBJ2-3 and V is TRBV6-1, with 10 bases fitting TRBD2. The length of the CDR3 is 13 residues. The V and J ends lost 4 bases and 12 bases, in that order; junction bases with no gene match: 7. Germline CDR1 MNHNS, CDR2 SASEGT. CDR3 in DNA: TGTGCCAGCAGTGGCGTATTAGCGGGGGGACAGTATTTT. This gives the protein CASSGVLAGGQYF.

DNA for the CDR3: TGCAGTGCTAGAGATCGGAGTAGTCAAGAGACCCAGTACTTC. It translates to CSARDRSSQETQYF. The rearrangement joins TRBV20-1 to TRBJ2-5, with D unresolved. Germline V lookup: CDR1 DFQATT, CDR2 SNEGSKA (reference sequence). This CDR3 spans 14 amino acids. V was clipped by 0 bases and J by 2 bases, with 10 bases between them.

At least ten counts were recorded for this clonotype. The V gene is TRBV28, the J gene TRBJ2-5; 7 bases align to TRBD2. The CDR3 extends over 14 amino acids. The germline CDR1 and CDR2 sequences are MDHEN and SYDVKM. V lost 6 bases and J lost 0; bases outside the gene matches: 4. The CDR3 protein is CASRRRGDQETQYF. The CDR3 region has the DNA TGTGCCAGCAGGAGACGGGGGGACCAAGAGACCCAGTACTTC.

The chain couples TRBV12-3 or TRBV12-4 to TRBJ2-3; 15 nucleotides agree with TRBD2. After removal of 5 bases from V and 2 bases from J, the junction contained 5 bases not matched to a gene. CDR3 length equals 17 residues. Here the CDR3 DNA reads TGTGCCAGCAGTGGACTAGCGGGGGGGCCCCCCACAGATACGCAGTATTTT. Amino acid sequence: CASSGLAGGPPTDTQYF.

The CDR3: CASSFSLPVGAYGYTF. CDR3 in DNA: TGTGCCAGCAGTTTTTCCCTTCCGGTAGGGGCCTATGGCTACACCTTC. This rearrangement joins TRBV6-5 to TRBJ1-2; D possibly corresponds to TRBD1 (5 bases). Germline V gene lookup returns CDR1 MNHEY and CDR2 SVGAGI. Trimming removed 4 bases at V and 4 bases at J, with 19 bases between. This CDR3 has 16 amino acids.

The genes are TRBV20-1 and TRBJ2-3; 8 bases align to TRBD2. In germline, CDR1 is DFQATT, CDR2 SNEGSKA (reference sequence). CDR3 length equals 15 residues. With V trimmed by 5 bases and J by 6 bases, 13 bases remained unmatched. For the CDR3, the DNA is TGCAGTGCTGCCTCGGCTAGCGGGTCGGGGGATACGCAGTATTTT. It is translated as CSAASASGSGDTQYF.

This clonotype was detected only a few times. V and J are TRBV28 and TRBJ1-3; 7 bases fit TRBD1. V shed 5 bases and J 2 bases; nucleotides not matched to a gene: 9. CDR1 and CDR2 (germline): MDHEN, SYDVKM. There are 16 residues in the CDR3. This chain's CDR3 is CASSPGTESTGNTIYF. CDR3 DNA sequence: TGTGCCAGCAGTCCCGGGACAGAATCCACTGGAAACACCATATATTTT.

DNA of the CDR3: TGTGCCAGCAGCCAAGGGGGACAGGAAGCCTACGAGCAGTACTTC. Amino acid sequence: CASSQGGQEAYEQYF. The rearrangement links TRBV4-2 to TRBJ2-7; 8 bases agree with TRBD1. CDR1 is LGHNA, CDR2 YNFKEQ, per germline. CDR3 length: 15 amino acids. Trimming took 1 base from V and 2 from J; bases not matched to a gene: 4.

The chain combines TRBV12-3 or TRBV12-4 with TRBJ1-1; a possible D gene is TRBD1 (6 bases). The V gene lost 8 bases and the J gene lost 5 bases, with 21 bases spanning the gap. This CDR3 comprises 15 residues. The CDR3 sequence: CASCPNRVSRTEAFF. CDR3 DNA sequence: TGTGCCAGCTGTCCCAACAGGGTTTCGAGGACTGAAGCTTTCTTT.

The sample holds a few counts of this clonotype. V gene TRBV28 combines with J gene TRBJ2-1; tentatively, D is TRBD2 (6 bases). Deletions cut 8 bases from V and 5 bases from J, with 19 bases between. From germline, CDR1 is MDHEN and CDR2 SYDVKM. The CDR3 has 15 amino acids. CDR3 sequence: CASGLRGIVNNEQFF. DNA for the CDR3: TGTGCCAGCGGACTAAGGGGTATCGTCAACAATGAGCAGTTCTTC.

This clonotype was observed a handful of times. This chain connects TRBV20-1 to TRBJ1-1; D possibly corresponds to TRBD1 (6 bases). Germline V gene data show CDR1 as DFQATT and CDR2 as SNEGSKA (reference sequence). Deletions cut 7 bases from V and 1 base from J, with 13 bases between. The CDR3 is 13 residues long. CDR3 coding DNA: TGCAGTGGTACGGACAGAGCGAACACTGAAGCTTTCTTT. Its protein is CSGTDRANTEAFF.

This clonotype occurred many times. The chain is built from TRBV7-3 and TRBJ1-5; 7 nucleotides agree with TRBD1. Trimming cost V 5 bases and J 2 bases; bases outside gene matches: 9. CDR1 SGHTA and CDR2 FQGTGA come from the germline V gene. The CDR3 length is 16 residues. In DNA form, the CDR3 reads TGTGCCAGCAGCCTTGAAGACAGGGCGCGCAATCAGCCCCAGCATTTT. Residues: CASSLEDRARNQPQHF.

The sample holds a few counts of this clonotype. This chain connects TRBV5-1 to TRBJ1-4; D possibly corresponds to TRBD1 (5 bases). The V and J ends lost 4 bases and 0 bases respectively, with 22 bases between them. The CDR3 covers 19 residues. Germline V gene data show CDR1 as SGHRS and CDR2 as YFSETQ. CDR3 DNA sequence: TGCGCCAGCAGCGAAAAAGCTCGACAGAAAGACGCAACTAATGAAAAACTGTTTTTT. This translates into CASSEKARQKDATNEKLFF.

This clonotype was seen many times. This rearrangement joins TRBV2 to TRBJ2-5, with D maybe TRBD1 (6 bases). The V end was cut by 6 bases, the J end by 1 base, with 12 bases between. Germline V gene lookup returns CDR1 SNHLY and CDR2 FYNNEI. The CDR3 runs 14 residues. DNA of the CDR3: TGTGCCAGCAGAACAGGGACCACCCAAGAGACCCAGTACTTC. It translates to CASRTGTTQETQYF.

The chain uses TRBV20-1 and TRBJ1-2; D ambiguous. Germline CDR1 is DFQATT and CDR2 is SNEGSKA (reference sequence). The CDR3 loop spans 13 amino acids. Trimming pared 0 bases from V and 8 bases from J, leaving 13 bases between. The CDR3 is CSAREALRGGYTF. In nucleotides, the CDR3 is TGCAGTGCTAGAGAGGCCCTCCGTGGAGGCTACACCTTC.

This clonotype was counted between two and nine times. J is TRBJ1-6 and V is TRBV6-1, with TRBD1 matching over 9 bases. Germline V gene lookup returns CDR1 MNHNS and CDR2 SASEGT. CDR3 length: 15 residues. The V gene end was trimmed by 7 bases and the J gene end by 8 bases; junction bases not matched to a gene: 9. CDR3 sequence: CASTLRDREDSPLHF. DNA of the CDR3: TGTGCCAGCACCCTAAGGGACAGGGAGGATTCACCCCTCCACTTT.

In its sample, this clonotype was seen many times. This sequence joins TRBV7-2 and TRBJ2-1, with 13 nucleotides matching TRBD2. This CDR3 region has 15 residues. The trim removed 5 bases at V and 5 bases at J, leaving 3 bases unmatched. CDR1 and CDR2 (germline): SGHTA, FQGNSA. CDR3 residues: CASSILAGGNNEQFF. The CDR3 nucleotides read TGTGCCAGCAGCATACTAGCGGGGGGGAACAATGAGCAGTTCTTC.

The chain links TRBV12-3 or TRBV12-4 to TRBJ2-4; D may be TRBD1 (5 bases). Trimming removed 6 bases from V and 1 base from J, with 13 bases in between. The CDR3 loop spans 15 amino acids. CDR3 amino acids: CASSHSGWAKNIQYF. The CDR3 nucleotides read TGTGCCAGCAGCCACTCAGGGTGGGCCAAAAACATTCAGTACTTC.

This clonotype was detected a few times. The chain carries TRBV5-1 and TRBJ1-5; 9 bases agree with TRBD1. The CDR3 extends over 17 amino acids. Germline values: CDR1 SGHRS, CDR2 YFSETQ. J lost 2 bases, V lost 4 bases, and 10 bases had no gene match. CDR3 in amino acids: CASSQGAGQGGNQPQHF. CDR3 nucleotide sequence: TGCGCCAGCAGCCAGGGGGCGGGACAGGGCGGCAATCAGCCCCAGCATTTT.

V usage is TRBV4-3 and J usage is TRBJ1-2; 8 bases line up with TRBD1. Germline V CDR1 and CDR2: LGHNA, YSLEER. V lost 1 base to trimming and J lost 4 bases; unmatched junction nucleotides: 14. The CDR3 covers 18 residues. Written as DNA, the CDR3 is TGCGCCAGCAGCCAAGTGTTTGGACAGGGAGGGGGTAGCTATGGCTACACCTTC. It is translated as CASSQVFGQGGGSYGYTF.

This chain connects TRBV6-1 to TRBJ2-3, with TRBD2 identical over 10 bases. Germline V gene lookup returns CDR1 MNHNS and CDR2 SASEGT. CDR3 size: 17 residues. With 6 bases clipped from V and 3 bases from J, the junction kept 12 bases outside the gene matches. CDR3 sequence (DNA): TGTGCCAGCAGCCCCAGCGGGGGGGCCGGTAAGACAGATACGCAGTATTTT. It specifies CASSPSGGAGKTDTQYF.

This clonotype was found a few times. The genes are TRBV18 and TRBJ2-2; D is uncertain. Germline loops: CDR1 KGHSH, CDR2 LQKENI. The CDR3 extends over 13 amino acids. Deletions cut 2 bases from V and 5 bases from J, with 6 bases between. The chain's CDR3 is CASSPSLTGELFF. CDR3 DNA: TGTGCCAGCTCACCAAGTCTGACCGGGGAGCTGTTTTTT. The complete variable domain, with remaining parts taken from reference TRBV18 and TRBJ2-2, reads NAGVMQNPRHLVRRRGQEARLRCSPMKGHSHVYWYRQLPEEGLKFMVYLQKENIIDESGMPKERFSAEFPKEGPSILRIQQVVRGDSAAYFCASSPSLTGELFFGEGSRLTVL.

V and J are TRBV4-3 and TRBJ2-4, with D perhaps matching TRBD1 or TRBD2 (5 bases each). Germline-derived CDR1 and CDR2 are LGHNA and YSLEER. This CDR3 is 14 amino acids long. Trimming took off 3 bases at V and 7 bases at J, with 13 bases between the two ends. This chain's CDR3 is CASSQSSGDNIQYF. CDR3 in DNA: TGCGCCAGCAGCCAGTCCTCCGGGGACAACATTCAGTACTTC.

The V gene is TRBV7-9, the J gene TRBJ1-5, with TRBD1 matching 7 bases. J lost 7 bases, V lost 5 bases, and 5 bases had no gene match. The CDR3 is 13 amino acids. Germline CDR1 is SEHNR and CDR2 is FQNEAQ (reference sequence). This CDR3 reads CASSRGPGQPQHF. The CDR3 nucleotides read TGTGCCAGCAGCAGGGGGCCGGGGCAGCCCCAGCATTTT.